The rows below give T cell receptor beta chains drawn from one sample of a study of control samples from healthy donors and cancer patients. TCRdb's table, derived via immunoSEQ multiplex PCR, lists solely in-frame clones and lacks some. This sample carries fewer than 120,000 clones, over 75% of them seen once, and the ten largest clones take approximately 3.7%. The sequencing input was PBMCs. These receptor sequences come from a woman aged 55-69 years with lung cancer. The CDR3 runs from the conserved cysteine through the conserved F or W. D genes are given only for firm matches. Not all rows give a size; the values are once, few, many and, for expanded clones, a class.

j_call d_call cdr3_length v_call clone_size cdr3_nt cdr3_aa
TRBJ2-7 - 14 TRBV25-1 - TGTGCCAGCAGTGAAGGGCAGTTAGCCTACGAGCAGTACTTC CASSEGQLAYEQYF
TRBJ2-2 - 16 TRBV24-1 - TGTGCCACCAGTGATATAATCGCAGAGAACACCGGGGAGCTGTTTTTT CATSDIIAENTGELFF
TRBJ1-1 - 15 TRBV5-1 - TGCGCCAGCAGCTTGCTTTCGTCAGAGAACACTGAAGCTTTCTTT CASSLLSSENTEAFF
TRBJ2-1 TRBD2 14 TRBV5-1 - TGCGCCAGCAGCTGGGGGACTAGCTACAATGAGCAGTTCTTC CASSWGTSYNEQFF
TRBJ1-1 - 11 TRBV12-3/TRBV12-4 - TGTGCCAGCAGCCTCGGAGTTATAACTTTCTTT CASSLGVITFF
TRBJ2-6 - 14 TRBV6-5 - TGTGCCAGCAGCAGTTCCTCTGGGGCCAACGTCCTGACTTTC CASSSSSGANVLTF
TRBJ2-7 - 13 TRBV12-3/TRBV12-4 - TGTGCCAGCAGCCTGGACAGAGGAGGTGAGCAGTACTTC CASSLDRGGEQYF
TRBJ1-5 - 14 TRBV27 - TGTGCCAGCAGTTTAATGGGTATAGATCAGCCCCAGCATTTT CASSLMGIDQPQHF
TRBJ2-7 TRBD2 14 TRBV28 - TGTGCCAGCAGGGCTCGGACTAGCGCGATAGGGGAGTACTTC CASRARTSAIGEYF
TRBJ2-5 - 11 TRBV11-3 once TGTGCCAGCAGCGAGCAAGAGACCCAGTACTTC CASSEQETQYF
TRBJ2-3 - 16 TRBV25-1 - TGTGCCAGCAGTCCAACCGGACCAAGGGGCACAGATACGCAGTATTTT CASSPTGPRGTDTQYF
TRBJ1-1 - 10 TRBV3-1/TRBV3-2 once TGTGCCAGCAGGGGCACTGAAGCTTTCTTT CASRGTEAFF
TRBJ2-2 - 12 TRBV10-3 - TGTGCCATCAGTGAAGTCGCCGGGGAGCTGTTTTTT CAISEVAGELFF
TRBJ2-4 - 14 TRBV9 - TGTGCCAGCAGCCCTAGACAGGCCCCGGGAATTCAGTACTTC CASSPRQAPGIQYF
TRBJ1-1 - 15 TRBV2 - TGTGCCAGCAGTGAATTGGGTCCGCTGAACACTGAAGCTTTCTTT CASSELGPLNTEAFF
TRBJ1-2 - 14 TRBV11-1 - TGTGCCAGCAGCTCCACACCGGGGGACTATGGCTACACCTTC CASSSTPGDYGYTF
TRBJ1-2 - 15 TRBV5-1 - TGCGCCAGCAGCTTGGGATCGGGGCTTAACTATGGCTACACCTTC CASSLGSGLNYGYTF
TRBJ1-4 - 15 TRBV7-9 once TGTGCCAGCAGCTTATCGAGGGTGCTTAATGAAAAACTGTTTTTT CASSLSRVLNEKLFF
TRBJ1-5 - 14 TRBV6-6 - TGTGCCAGCAGTTACTCGATAGCGGGCCAGCCCCAGCATTTT CASSYSIAGQPQHF
TRBJ2-7 TRBD1 14 TRBV28 - TGTGCCAGCAGTGGACCGGGACAGAACTACGAGCAGTACTTC CASSGPGQNYEQYF
TRBJ2-3 - 14 TRBV7-3 - TGTGCCAGCAGCTTAGGACACAACACAGATACGCAGTATTTT CASSLGHNTDTQYF
TRBJ1-5 - 16 TRBV30 - TGTGCCTGGAGTGGGCTCTCGGGACACAGCAATCAGCCCCAGCATTTT CAWSGLSGHSNQPQHF
TRBJ2-3 TRBD2 14 TRBV5-1 - TGCGCCAGCGCTAGCGGGGGCCGCTCAGATACGCAGTATTTT CASASGGRSDTQYF
TRBJ2-1 - 14 TRBV7-9 - TGTGCCAGCAGCTACCCCCCGGGCGGCAATGAGCAGTTCTTC CASSYPPGGNEQFF
TRBJ1-1 TRBD1 14 TRBV6-1 - TGTGCCAGCAGTGATGCCTCGACAGGGCAGAAAGCTTTCTTT CASSDASTGQKAFF
TRBJ1-5 - 15 TRBV7-2 - TGTGCCAGCCGCCCCGCAGGATTTAGCAATCAGCCCCAGCATTTT CASRPAGFSNQPQHF
TRBJ2-1 - 13 TRBV12-5 - TGTGCTAGTGAGAGGAGCTCCTACAATGAGCAGTTCTTC CASERSSYNEQFF
TRBJ2-7 TRBD2 14 TRBV7-9 - TGTGCCAGCAGCTCGACTAGCGGAGTGGAGGAGCAGTACTTC CASSSTSGVEEQYF
TRBJ1-1 - 12 TRBV3-1/TRBV3-2 - TGTGCCAGCAGCCAAGGTGTTACTGCTGCCTATTTT CASSQGVTAAYF
TRBJ1-6 - 18 TRBV27 - TGTGCCAGCAGGGGGGACGCCGACTCGTCCCTCTATAATTCACCCCTCCACTTT CASRGDADSSLYNSPLHF
TRBJ2-1 TRBD2 15 TRBV5-1 - TGCGCCAGCAGCTTGAAAGCGGGAGGGCTAGGAGGGCAGTTCTTC CASSLKAGGLGGQFF
TRBJ1-1 - 16 TRBV9 - TGTGCCAGCAGCCCTCGAGGGGATGACAGCAGCACTGAAGCTTTCTTT CASSPRGDDSSTEAFF
TRBJ1-2 TRBD1 13 TRBV6-4 once TGTGCCAGCAGTGAGGGACAGGGGTATGGCTACACCTTC CASSEGQGYGYTF
TRBJ1-4 TRBD1 15 TRBV6-5 - TGTGCCAGCAGTTACTCGGGACAGAAAAGTGAAAAACTGTTTTTT CASSYSGQKSEKLFF
TRBJ2-1 TRBD2 16 TRBV4-2 - TGTGCCAGCAGCCAAGGGGGACTAGCGGGGCCGGGGGAGCAGTTCTTC CASSQGGLAGPGEQFF
TRBJ2-1 - 16 TRBV6-8 - TGTGCCAGCAGTTCCGCATTCCGGTATCGATACAATGAGCAGTTCTTC CASSSAFRYRYNEQFF
TRBJ1-1 - 12 TRBV24-1 - TGTGCCACCAGTGATACGGAGGGAGTAGCTTTCTTT CATSDTEGVAFF
TRBJ2-5 TRBD1 17 TRBV25-1 - TGTGCCAGCAGTGAATCTCGGACAGGGGGAATAGGAGAGACCCAGTACTTC CASSESRTGGIGETQYF
TRBJ2-7 - 12 TRBV18 - TGTGCCAGCTCTGGAGATGACTACGAGCAGTACTTC CASSGDDYEQYF
TRBJ2-7 - 13 TRBV6-5 - TGTGCCAGCGGTAGGGGAATCTCCTACGAGCAGTACTTC CASGRGISYEQYF